This passage covers 6 T cell receptor beta chains from one sample sequenced in a study of T-cell memory formation after mild COVID-19. TCRdb ran MiXCR on the 5' RACE reads and lists one entry per CDR3 protein. This sample carries around 310,000 distinct CDR3 sequences, around a sixth of them seen once, and the ten largest clones take 20% to 25%. Sequenced material: PBMCs or a T cell subset sorted from them (not recorded which). All receptors derive from a man younger than 35 who had mild COVID-19 (a few samples of this study predate the infection). Cell type and time point are not known.

This clonotype was detected a few times. The rearrangement uses TRBV10-3 and TRBJ1-2; D is perhaps TRBD1 (5 bases). The V end lost 2 bases, the J end lost 6 bases, and 13 bases lay between the germline ends. The CDR3 spans 14 residues. Germline V gene data show CDR1 as ENHRY and CDR2 as SYGVKD. This CDR3 is CAISENYQGHGYTF. The CDR3 nucleotides read TGTGCCATCAGTGAGAACTACCAGGGACATGGCTACACCTTC.

The rearrangement links TRBV20-1 to TRBJ2-5, with 7 bases aligning to TRBD2. CDR3 size: 13 residues. Trimming at V came to 0 bases and at J to 5 bases, leaving 3 bases not matched to a gene. Germline lookup yields CDR1 DFQATT and CDR2 SNEGSKA (reference sequence). CDR3 nucleotides: TGCAGTGCTAGAGAAACCGGGGGGGAGACCCAGTACTTC. Translated, it gives CSARETGGETQYF.

The chain recombines TRBV5-1 with TRBJ1-6; D not resolved. Germline V gene lookup returns CDR1 SGHRS and CDR2 YFSETQ. V dropped 0 bases and J dropped 3 bases, with 7 bases sitting between them. The CDR3 length is 15 residues. The CDR3 nucleotides are TGCGCCAGCAGCTTGGACAGCGGCTATAATTCACCCCTCCACTTT. It is translated as CASSLDSGYNSPLHF.

This clonotype was seen at least ten times. The chain couples TRBV29-1 to TRBJ2-1; 12 bases align to TRBD2. Germline values: CDR1 SQVTM, CDR2 ANQGSEA. The trim removed 1 base at V and 10 bases at J, leaving 5 bases unmatched. This CDR3 has 14 amino acids. The DNA for the CDR3 is TGCAGCGTTGAAGGACTAGCGGGGGTCATAGAGCAGTTCTTC. Its protein product is CSVEGLAGVIEQFF.

In this sample, this clonotype turned up a few times. This chain uses TRBV12-3 or TRBV12-4 with TRBJ1-1; D gene uncertain. There are 18 residues in the CDR3. The ends were cut back, 2 bases at V and 0 bases at J, with 19 bases in the middle. CDR3 bases: TGTGCCAGCAGTTTACCCCCGACGGGCCTCATCGTGAACACTGAAGCTTTCTTT. This encodes CASSLPPTGLIVNTEAFF.

The J gene is TRBJ1-5, the V gene TRBV30; D is unresolved. This CDR3 is 13 amino acids long. Germline assignment: CDR1 GTSNPN and CDR2 SVGIG (reference sequence). V gave up 5 bases and J gave up 3 bases, with 11 bases separating them. The CDR3: CAWADQDNQPQHF. The CDR3 coding sequence is TGTGCCTGGGCGGACCAGGACAATCAGCCCCAGCATTTT.